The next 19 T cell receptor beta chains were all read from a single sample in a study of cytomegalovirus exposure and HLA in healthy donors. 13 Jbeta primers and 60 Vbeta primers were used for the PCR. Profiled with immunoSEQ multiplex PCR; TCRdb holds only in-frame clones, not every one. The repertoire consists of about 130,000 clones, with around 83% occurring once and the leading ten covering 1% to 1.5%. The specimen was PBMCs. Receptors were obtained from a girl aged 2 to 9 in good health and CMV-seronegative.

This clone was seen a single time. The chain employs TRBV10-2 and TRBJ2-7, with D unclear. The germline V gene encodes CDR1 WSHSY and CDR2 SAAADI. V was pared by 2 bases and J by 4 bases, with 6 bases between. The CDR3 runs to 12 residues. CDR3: CASSEMRYEQYF. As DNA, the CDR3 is TGCGCCAGCAGTGAGATGCGTTACGAGCAGTACTTC.

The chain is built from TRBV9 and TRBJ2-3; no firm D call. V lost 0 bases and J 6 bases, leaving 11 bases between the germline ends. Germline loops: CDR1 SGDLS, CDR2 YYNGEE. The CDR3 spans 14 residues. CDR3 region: CASSVEATRDTQYF. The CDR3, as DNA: TGTGCCAGCAGCGTAGAAGCCACGAGGGATACGCAGTATTTT.

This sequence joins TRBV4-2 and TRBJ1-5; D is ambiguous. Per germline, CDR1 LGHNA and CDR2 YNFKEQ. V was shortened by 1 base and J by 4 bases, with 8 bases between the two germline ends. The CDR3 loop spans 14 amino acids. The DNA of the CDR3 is TGTGCCAGCAGCCAAGTTAGCGGAAATCAGCCCCAGCATTTT. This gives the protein CASSQVSGNQPQHF.

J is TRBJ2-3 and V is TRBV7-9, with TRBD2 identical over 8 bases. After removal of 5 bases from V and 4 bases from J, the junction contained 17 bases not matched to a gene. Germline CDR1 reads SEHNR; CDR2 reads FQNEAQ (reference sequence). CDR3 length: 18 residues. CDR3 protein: CASSPGSGGPGASDTQYF. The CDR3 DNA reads TGTGCCAGCAGCCCCGGGAGCGGGGGCCCGGGGGCATCAGATACGCAGTATTTT. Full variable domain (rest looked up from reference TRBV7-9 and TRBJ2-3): DTGVSQNPRHKITKRGQNVTFRCDPISEHNRLYWYRQTLGQGPEFLTYFQNEAQLEKSRLLSDRFSAERPKGSFSTLEIQRTEQGDSAMYLCASSPGSGGPGASDTQYFGPGTRLTVL.

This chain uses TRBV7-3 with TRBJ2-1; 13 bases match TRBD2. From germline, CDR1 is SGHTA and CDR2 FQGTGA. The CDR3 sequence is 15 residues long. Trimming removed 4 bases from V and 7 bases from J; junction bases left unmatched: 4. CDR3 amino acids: CASSSGLAGVNEQFF. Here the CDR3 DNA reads TGTGCCAGCAGCTCTGGACTAGCGGGAGTGAATGAGCAGTTCTTC. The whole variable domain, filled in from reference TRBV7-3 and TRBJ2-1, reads GAGVSQTPSNKVTEKGKYVELRCDPISGHTALYWYRQSLGQGPEFLIYFQGTGAADDSGLPNDRFFAVRPEGSVSTLKIQRTERGDSAVYLCASSSGLAGVNEQFFGPGTRLTVL.

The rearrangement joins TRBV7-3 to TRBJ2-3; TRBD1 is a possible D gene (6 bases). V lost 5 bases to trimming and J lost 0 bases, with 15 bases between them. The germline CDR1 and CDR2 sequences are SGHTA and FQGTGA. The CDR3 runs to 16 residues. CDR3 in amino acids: CASSVTGDTSTDTQYF. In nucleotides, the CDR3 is TGTGCCAGCAGCGTGACAGGTGATACTAGCACAGATACGCAGTATTTT.

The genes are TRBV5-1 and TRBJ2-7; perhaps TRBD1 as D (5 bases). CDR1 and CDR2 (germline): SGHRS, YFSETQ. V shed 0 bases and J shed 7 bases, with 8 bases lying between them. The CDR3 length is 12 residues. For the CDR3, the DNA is TGCGCCAGCAGCTTGGCAGGGCGTGAGCAGTACTTC. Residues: CASSLAGREQYF.

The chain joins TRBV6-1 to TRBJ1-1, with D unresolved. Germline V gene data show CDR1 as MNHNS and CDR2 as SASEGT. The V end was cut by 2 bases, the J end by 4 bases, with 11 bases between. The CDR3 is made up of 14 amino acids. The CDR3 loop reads CASSELWRGTEAFF. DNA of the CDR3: TGTGCCAGCAGTGAATTGTGGCGGGGCACTGAAGCTTTCTTT.

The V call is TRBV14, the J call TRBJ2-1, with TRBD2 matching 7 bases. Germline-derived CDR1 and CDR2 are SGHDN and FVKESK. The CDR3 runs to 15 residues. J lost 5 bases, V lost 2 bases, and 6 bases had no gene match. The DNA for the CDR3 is TGTGCCAGCAGCCAACTTTTAGGACTAGACAATGAGCAGTTCTTC. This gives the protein CASSQLLGLDNEQFF.

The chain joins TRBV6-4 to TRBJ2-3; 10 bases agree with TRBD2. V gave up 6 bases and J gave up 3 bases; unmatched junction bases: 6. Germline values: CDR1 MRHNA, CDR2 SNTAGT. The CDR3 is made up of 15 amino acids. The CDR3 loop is CASRRLAGATDTQYF. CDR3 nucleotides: TGTGCCAGCAGGAGGCTAGCGGGAGCTACAGATACGCAGTATTTT.

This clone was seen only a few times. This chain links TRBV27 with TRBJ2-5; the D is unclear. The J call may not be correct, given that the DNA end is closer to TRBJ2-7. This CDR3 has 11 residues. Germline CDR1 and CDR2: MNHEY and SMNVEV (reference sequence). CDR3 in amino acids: CASSYLGEQYF. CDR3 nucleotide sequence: TGTGCCAGCAGTTACCTGGGCGAGCAGTACTTC.

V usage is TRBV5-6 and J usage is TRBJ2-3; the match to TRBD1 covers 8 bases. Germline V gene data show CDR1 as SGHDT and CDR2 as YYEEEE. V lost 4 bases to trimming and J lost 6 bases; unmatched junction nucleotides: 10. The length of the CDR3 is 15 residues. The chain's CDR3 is CASSPLGNRGDTQYF. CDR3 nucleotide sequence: TGTGCCAGCAGCCCCCTAGGGAACAGGGGGGATACGCAGTATTTT.

The CDR3 bases are TGTGCCAGCAGCTTCGGGACTAGCGGGAGAATGTACCAAGAGACCCAGTACTTC. Translated, it gives CASSFGTSGRMYQETQYF. This rearrangement joins TRBV7-9 to TRBJ2-5; 14 positions agree with TRBD2. With V trimmed by 3 bases and J by 0 bases, 6 bases remained unmatched. Per the germline V gene, CDR1 is SEHNR and CDR2 is FQNEAQ (reference sequence). This CDR3 contains 18 residues.

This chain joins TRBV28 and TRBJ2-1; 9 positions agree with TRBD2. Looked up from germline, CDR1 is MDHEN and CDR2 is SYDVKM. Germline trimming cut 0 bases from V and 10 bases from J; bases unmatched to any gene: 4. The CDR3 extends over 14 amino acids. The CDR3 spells CASSLWGGRGEQFF. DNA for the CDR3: TGTGCCAGCAGTTTATGGGGCGGGAGGGGAGAGCAGTTCTTC.

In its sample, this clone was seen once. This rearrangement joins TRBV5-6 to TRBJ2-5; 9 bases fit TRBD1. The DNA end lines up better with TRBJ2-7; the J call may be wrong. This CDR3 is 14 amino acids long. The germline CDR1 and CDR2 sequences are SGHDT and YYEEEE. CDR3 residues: CASSPGTGIDEQYF. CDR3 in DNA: TGTGCCAGCAGCCCTGGGACAGGGATCGACGAGCAGTACTTC.

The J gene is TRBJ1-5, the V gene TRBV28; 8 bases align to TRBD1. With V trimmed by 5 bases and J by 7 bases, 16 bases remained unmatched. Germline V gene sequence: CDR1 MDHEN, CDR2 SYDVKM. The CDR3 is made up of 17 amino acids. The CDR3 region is CASSPTYGQGTGQPQHF. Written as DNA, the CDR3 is TGTGCCAGCAGTCCGACCTACGGACAGGGTACAGGACAGCCCCAGCATTTT.

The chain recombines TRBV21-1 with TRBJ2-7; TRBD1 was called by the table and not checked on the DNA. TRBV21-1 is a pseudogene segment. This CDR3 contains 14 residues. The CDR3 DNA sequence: TGTGCCATCATAACAGGACATTACCGGTACGAGCAGTACTTC. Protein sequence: CAIITGHYRYEQYF.

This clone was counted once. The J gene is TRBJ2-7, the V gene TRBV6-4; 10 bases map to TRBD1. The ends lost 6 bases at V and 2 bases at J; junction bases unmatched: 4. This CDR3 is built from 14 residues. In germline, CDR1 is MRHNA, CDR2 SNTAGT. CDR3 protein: CASSLGQGPYEQYF. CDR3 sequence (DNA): TGTGCCAGCAGCCTGGGACAGGGGCCCTACGAGCAGTACTTC.

CDR3 coding DNA: TGTGCCACCAGCAGACTAGCGGGGGGTGTAGATACGCAGTATTTT. Protein product: CATSRLAGGVDTQYF. The chain uses TRBV15 and TRBJ2-3; TRBD2 matches at 11 bases. V was clipped by 2 bases and J by 5 bases; unmatched bases: 3. CDR1 LNHNV and CDR2 YYDKDF come from the germline V gene (reference sequence). The CDR3 spans 15 residues.